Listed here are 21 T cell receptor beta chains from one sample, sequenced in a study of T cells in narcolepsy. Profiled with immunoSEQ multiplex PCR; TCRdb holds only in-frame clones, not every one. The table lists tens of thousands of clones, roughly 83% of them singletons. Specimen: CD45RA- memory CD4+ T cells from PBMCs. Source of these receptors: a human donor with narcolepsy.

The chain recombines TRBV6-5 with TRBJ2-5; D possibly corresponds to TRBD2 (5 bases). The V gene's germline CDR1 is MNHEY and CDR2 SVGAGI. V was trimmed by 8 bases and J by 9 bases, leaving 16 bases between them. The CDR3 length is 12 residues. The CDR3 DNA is TGTGCCAGCCTTGCCACGACGGGGTCCCAGTACTTC. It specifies CASLATTGSQYF.

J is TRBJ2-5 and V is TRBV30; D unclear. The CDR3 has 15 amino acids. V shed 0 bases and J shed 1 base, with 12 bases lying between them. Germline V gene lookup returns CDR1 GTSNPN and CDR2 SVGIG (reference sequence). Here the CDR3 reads CAWSVLVVTQETQYF. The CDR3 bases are TGTGCCTGGAGTGTATTGGTAGTGACCCAAGAGACCCAGTACTTC.

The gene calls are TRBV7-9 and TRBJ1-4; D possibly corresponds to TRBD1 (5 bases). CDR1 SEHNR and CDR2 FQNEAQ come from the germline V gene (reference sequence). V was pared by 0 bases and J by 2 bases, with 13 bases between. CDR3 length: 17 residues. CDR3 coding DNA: TGTGCCAGCAGCTTAGCTTCGGTCAGGGCCACTAATGAAAAACTGTTTTTT. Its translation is CASSLASVRATNEKLFF.

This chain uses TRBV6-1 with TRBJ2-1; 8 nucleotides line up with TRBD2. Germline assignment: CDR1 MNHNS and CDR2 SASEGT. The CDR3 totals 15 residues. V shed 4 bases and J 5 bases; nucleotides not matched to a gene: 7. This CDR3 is CASSVKREIDNEQFF. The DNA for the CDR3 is TGTGCCAGCAGTGTAAAGCGGGAGATTGACAATGAGCAGTTCTTC.

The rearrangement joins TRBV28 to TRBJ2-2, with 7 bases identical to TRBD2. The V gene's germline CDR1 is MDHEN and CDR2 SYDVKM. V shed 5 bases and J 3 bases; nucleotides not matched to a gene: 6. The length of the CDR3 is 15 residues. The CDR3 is CASSRGLSHTGELFF. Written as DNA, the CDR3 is TGTGCCAGCAGTAGGGGACTATCTCACACCGGGGAGCTGTTTTTT.

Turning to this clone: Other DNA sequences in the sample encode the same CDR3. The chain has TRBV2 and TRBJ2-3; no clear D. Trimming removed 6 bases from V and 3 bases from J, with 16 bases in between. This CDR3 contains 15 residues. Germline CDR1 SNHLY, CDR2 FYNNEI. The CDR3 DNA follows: TGTGCCAGCAGGAAACTGCCTCTCCCGACAGATACGCAGTATTTT. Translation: CASRKLPLPTDTQYF. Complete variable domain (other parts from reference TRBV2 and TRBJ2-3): EPEVTQTPSHQVTQMGQEVILRCVPISNHLYFYWYRQILGQKVEFLVSFYNNEISEKSEIFDDQFSVERPDGSNFTLKIRSTKLEDSAMYFCASRKLPLPTDTQYFGPGTRLTVL.

CDR3 residues: CASSRSLSETQYF. CDR3 sequence (DNA): TGTGCCAGCAGCCGGTCCTTATCCGAGACCCAGTACTTC. This rearrangement joins TRBV7-3 to TRBJ2-5, with unresolved D. The germline V gene encodes CDR1 SGHTA and CDR2 FQGTGA. The length of the CDR3 is 13 residues. V was clipped by 5 bases and J by 5 bases, with 12 bases between them.

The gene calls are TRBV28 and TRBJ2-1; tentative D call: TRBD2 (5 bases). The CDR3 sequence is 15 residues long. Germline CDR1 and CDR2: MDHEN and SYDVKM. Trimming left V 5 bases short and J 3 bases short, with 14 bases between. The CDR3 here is CASSATRLLYNEQFF. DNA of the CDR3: TGTGCCAGCAGTGCAACGAGACTACTCTACAATGAGCAGTTCTTC.

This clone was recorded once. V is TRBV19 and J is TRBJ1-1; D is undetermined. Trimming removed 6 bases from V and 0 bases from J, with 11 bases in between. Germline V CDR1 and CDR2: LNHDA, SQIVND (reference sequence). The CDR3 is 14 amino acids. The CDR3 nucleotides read TGTGCCAGTAGGCAAGACGGGGTGAACACTGAAGCTTTCTTT. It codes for CASRQDGVNTEAFF.

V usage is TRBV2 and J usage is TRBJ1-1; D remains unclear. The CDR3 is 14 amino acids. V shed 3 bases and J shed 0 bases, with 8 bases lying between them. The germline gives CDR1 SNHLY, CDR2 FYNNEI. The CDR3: CASSDRRMNTEAFF. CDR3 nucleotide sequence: TGTGCCAGCAGTGATAGGCGGATGAACACTGAAGCTTTCTTT. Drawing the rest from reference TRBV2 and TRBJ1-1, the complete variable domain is EPEVTQTPSHQVTQMGQEVILRCVPISNHLYFYWYRQILGQKVEFLVSFYNNEISEKSEIFDDQFSVERPDGSNFTLKIRSTKLEDSAMYFCASSDRRMNTEAFFGQGTRLTVV.

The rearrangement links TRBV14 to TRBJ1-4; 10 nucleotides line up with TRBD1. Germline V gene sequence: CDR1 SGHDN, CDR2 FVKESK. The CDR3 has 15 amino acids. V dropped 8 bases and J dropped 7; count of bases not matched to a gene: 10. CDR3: CASGTRQGAFEKLFF. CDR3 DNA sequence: TGTGCCAGCGGAACCCGACAGGGGGCATTTGAAAAACTGTTTTTT.

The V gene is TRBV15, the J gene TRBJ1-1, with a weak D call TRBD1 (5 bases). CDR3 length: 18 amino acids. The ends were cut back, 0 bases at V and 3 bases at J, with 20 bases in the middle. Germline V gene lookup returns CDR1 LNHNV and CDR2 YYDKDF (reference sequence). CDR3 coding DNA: TGTGCCACCAGCAGAGATCCTCCAATATGGGGGGTGGACACTGAAGCTTTCTTT. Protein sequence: CATSRDPPIWGVDTEAFF.

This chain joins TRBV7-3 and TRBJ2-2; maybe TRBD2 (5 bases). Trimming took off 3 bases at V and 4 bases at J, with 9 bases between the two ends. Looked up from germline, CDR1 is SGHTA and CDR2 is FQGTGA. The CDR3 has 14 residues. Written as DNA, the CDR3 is TGTGCCAGCAGCTTCACGGAGGCCACCGGGGAGCTGTTTTTT. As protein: CASSFTEATGELFF.

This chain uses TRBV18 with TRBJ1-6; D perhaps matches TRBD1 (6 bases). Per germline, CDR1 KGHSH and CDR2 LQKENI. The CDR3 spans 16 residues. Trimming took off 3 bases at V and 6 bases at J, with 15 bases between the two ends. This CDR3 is CASSPQQGSGNSPLHF. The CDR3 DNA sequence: TGTGCCAGCTCACCTCAACAGGGAAGCGGTAATTCACCCCTCCACTTT.

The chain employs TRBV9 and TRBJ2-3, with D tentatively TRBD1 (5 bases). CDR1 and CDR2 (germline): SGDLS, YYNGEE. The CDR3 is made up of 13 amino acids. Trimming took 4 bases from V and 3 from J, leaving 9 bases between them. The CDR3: CASSRRQTDTQYF. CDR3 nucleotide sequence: TGTGCCAGCAGCCGCCGACAGACAGATACGCAGTATTTT.

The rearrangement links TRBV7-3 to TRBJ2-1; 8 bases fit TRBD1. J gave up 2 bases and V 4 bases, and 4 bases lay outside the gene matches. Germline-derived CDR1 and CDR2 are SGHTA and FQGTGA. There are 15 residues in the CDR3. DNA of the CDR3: TGTGCCAGCAGCTCCCAGGGGGCTCCCTACAATGAGCAGTTCTTC. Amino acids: CASSSQGAPYNEQFF.

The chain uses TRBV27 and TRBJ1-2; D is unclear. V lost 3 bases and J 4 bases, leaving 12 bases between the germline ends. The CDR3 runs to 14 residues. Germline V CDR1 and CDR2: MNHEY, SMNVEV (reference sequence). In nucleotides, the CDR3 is TGTGCCAGCAGTTTCCGCGGCGGGAGCTATGGCTACACCTTC. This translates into CASSFRGGSYGYTF.

CDR3 coding DNA: TGTGCCAGCAGCTTGGAGGGCAGGGCCTACGAGCAGTACTTC. Residues: CASSLEGRAYEQYF. This rearrangement joins TRBV5-4 to TRBJ2-7; the D gene is possibly TRBD1 (5 bases). The germline V and J ends were trimmed by 0 bases and 2 bases, with 9 bases remaining between them. In germline, CDR1 is SGHNT, CDR2 YYREEE (reference sequence). The CDR3 contains 14 residues.

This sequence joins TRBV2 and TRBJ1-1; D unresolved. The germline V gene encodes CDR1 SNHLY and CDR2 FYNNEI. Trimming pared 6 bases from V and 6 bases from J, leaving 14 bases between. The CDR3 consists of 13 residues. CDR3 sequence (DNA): TGTGCCAGCAGGAACACACGTGGGGCTGAAGCTTTCTTT. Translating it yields CASRNTRGAEAFF.

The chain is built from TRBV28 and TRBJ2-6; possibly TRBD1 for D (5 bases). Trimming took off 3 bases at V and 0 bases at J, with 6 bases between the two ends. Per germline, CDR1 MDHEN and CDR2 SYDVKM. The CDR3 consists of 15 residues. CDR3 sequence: CASSFGASGANVLTF. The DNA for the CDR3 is TGTGCCAGCAGTTTTGGGGCCTCTGGGGCCAACGTCCTGACTTTC.

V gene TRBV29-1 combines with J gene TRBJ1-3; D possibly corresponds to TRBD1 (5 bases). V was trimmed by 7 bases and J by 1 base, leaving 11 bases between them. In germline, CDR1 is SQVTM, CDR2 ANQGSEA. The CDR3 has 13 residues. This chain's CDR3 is CSAGGGSGNTIYF. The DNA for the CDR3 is TGCAGCGCTGGGGGGGGTTCTGGAAACACCATATATTTT.